The T cell receptor (beta chain) described here comes from a study of T cell repertoires in cytomegalovirus infection. About the research overall: Public TCR beta signatures indicated both CMV infection and matching HLA type.

One entry per CDR3 protein results from TCRdb running MiXCR on the reads. The repertoire holds a few hundred thousand distinct CDR3 sequences, with 15% to 20% as singletons. The CDR3 contains 13 residues. V lost 8 bases to trimming and J lost 6 bases, with 15 bases between them. This clonotype was observed a handful of times. Its antigen is unidentified. Overall study results and limits: Dominating the ex vivo response were TCR beta clonotypes that were CMV-specific and HLA-C-restricted. CMV carriers having the relevant HLA were flagged by cumulative public TCR beta family frequency.

The sample comprised PBMCs. The gene calls are TRBV12-3 or TRBV12-4 and TRBJ2-3; D is possibly TRBD2 (5 bases). The sequence derives from a human donor in good health (CMV status not recorded). Some clones in this sample may be carry-over from other donors' samples. CDR3 amino acids: CASPPPEDDTQYF. DNA of the CDR3: TGTGCCAGCCCCCCGCCGGAGGATGATACGCAGTATTTT.